The 29 T cell receptor beta chains below were found in one sample sequenced in a study of cytomegalovirus exposure and HLA in healthy donors. PCR amplification relied on 60 Vbeta primers (plus 13 Jbeta primers). TCRdb keeps only in-frame clones here, not all; method: immunoSEQ multiplex PCR. The top ten hold more than 2% of the sample, which has roughly 150,000 clones, approximately 85% seen once. Input material: PBMCs. These TCRs come from a woman aged 18-29 years in good health and CMV-seronegative.

The CDR3 DNA follows: TGTGCCAGCAGCGCTAGCGGGTACCTCTCCTACAATGAGCAGTTCTTC. Its protein is CASSASGYLSYNEQFF. The chain combines TRBV11-3 with TRBJ2-1; TRBD2 matches 8 bases. In germline, CDR1 is SGHNT, CDR2 YENEEA. V lost 5 bases and J lost 0; bases outside the gene matches: 6. There are 16 residues in the CDR3.

The chain recombines TRBV6-1 with TRBJ2-3, with D possibly being TRBD2 (6 bases). This CDR3 region has 15 residues. The ends were cut back, 1 base at V and 7 bases at J, with 15 bases in the middle. Per germline, CDR1 MNHNS and CDR2 SASEGT. The CDR3 DNA reads TGTGCCAGCAGTGAAGAGGGGACTGGGCACTATACGCAGTATTTT. The encoded protein is CASSEEGTGHYTQYF.

This clone was seen only once. The chain is built from TRBV5-1 and TRBJ2-7; TRBD2 aligns across 13 bases. J lost 3 bases, V lost 3 bases, and 3 bases had no gene match. There are 15 residues in the CDR3. Germline V gives CDR1 SGHRS, CDR2 YFSETQ. The CDR3 region is CASSSGLAGVYEQYF. The CDR3 coding sequence is TGCGCCAGCAGCTCAGGACTAGCGGGAGTCTACGAGCAGTACTTC.

This clone was detected a few times. J is TRBJ2-1 and V is TRBV25-1; no clear D gene. This CDR3 has 10 amino acids. Trimming took off 8 bases at V and 10 bases at J, with 9 bases between the two ends. Germline CDR1 and CDR2: MGHDK and SYGVNS. CDR3 protein: CASHGQEQFF. The DNA of the CDR3 is TGTGCCAGCCATGGCCAGGAGCAGTTCTTC. The whole variable domain, remainder taken from reference TRBV25-1 and TRBJ2-1, is EADIYQTPRYLVIGTGKKITLECSQTMGHDKMYWYQQDPGMELHLIHYSYGVNSTEKGDLSSESTVSRIRTEHFPLTLESARPSHTSQYLCASHGQEQFFGPGTRLTVL.

The CDR3 nucleotides read TGTGCCAGCAGCCCCAGGACTGGAGAAAAACTGTTTTTT. Its translation: CASSPRTGEKLFF. The rearrangement uses TRBV7-2 and TRBJ1-4; no reliable D call. Germline lookup yields CDR1 SGHTA and CDR2 FQGNSA. The CDR3 is 13 residues long. V was pared by 5 bases and J by 8 bases, with 12 bases between. The full variable domain, with the rest looked up from reference TRBV7-2 and TRBJ1-4, is GAGVSQSPSNKVTEKGKDVELRCDPISGHTALYWYRQSLGQGLEFLIYFQGNSAPDKSGLPSDRFSAERTGGSVSTLTIQRTQQEDSAVYLCASSPRTGEKLFFGSGTQLSVL.

The rearrangement links TRBV5-1 to TRBJ2-7; 8 positions agree with TRBD1. This CDR3 has 14 residues. Trimming cost V 4 bases and J 5 bases; bases outside gene matches: 8. The germline gives CDR1 SGHRS, CDR2 YFSETQ. CDR3 sequence (DNA): TGCGCCAGCAGCCCGGACAGGGTTTGGGACGAGCAGTACTTC. It is translated as CASSPDRVWDEQYF.

This clone was seen a few times. The chain couples TRBV5-1 to TRBJ2-1; possibly TRBD2 for D (5 bases). V shed 4 bases and J shed 9 bases, with 17 bases lying between them. This CDR3 has 14 residues. Germline-derived CDR1 and CDR2 are SGHRS and YFSETQ. The chain's CDR3 is CASSPPSGSGEQFF. DNA for the CDR3: TGCGCCAGCAGCCCTCCATCGGGATCGGGTGAGCAGTTCTTC.

CDR3 amino acids: CATQGSGNTIYF. In DNA form, the CDR3 reads TGTGCCACCCAGGGGTCGGGAAACACCATATATTTT. J is TRBJ1-3 and V is TRBV7-6, with a tentative D call TRBD1 (6 bases). The CDR3 is made up of 12 amino acids. In germline, CDR1 is SGHVS, CDR2 FNYEAQ. V gave up 10 bases and J gave up 4 bases, with 11 bases separating them.

A single count supports this clone. One junction end disagrees with the germline gene, perhaps due to a read error. The chain links TRBV2 to TRBJ2-1; 10 bases agree with TRBD1. The CDR3 spans 16 residues. In germline, CDR1 is SNHLY, CDR2 FYNNEI. The CDR3 coding sequence is TGTGCCAGCAGGCCCGTGACAGGGGGCTCCAACAATGAGCAGTTCTTC. Protein sequence: CASRPVTGGSNNEQFF.

A few counts support this clone. The chain employs TRBV23-1 and TRBJ2-2; D perhaps matches TRBD1 (6 bases). TRBV23-1 is an ORF, and what it does is uncertain. The CDR3 extends over 19 amino acids. Trimming shortened V by 2 bases and J by 6 bases, and 25 bases separated the two germline ends. This CDR3 reads CASSQSKGEISFSAGELFF. Here the CDR3 DNA reads TGCGCCAGCAGTCAAAGCAAGGGGGAGATCAGTTTTTCCGCCGGGGAGCTGTTTTTT.

This clone has a handful of counts. This chain links TRBV28 with TRBJ2-4, with a possible D match to TRBD2 (5 bases). Germline CDR1 and CDR2: MDHEN and SYDVKM. The V end lost 6 bases, the J end lost 5 bases, and 20 bases lay between the germline ends. The CDR3 is 16 amino acids. CDR3: CASSRAGVGVENIQYF. The DNA of the CDR3 is TGTGCCAGCAGCCGAGCCGGGGTTGGAGTCGAAAACATTCAGTACTTC. Full variable domain (remainder filled in from reference TRBV28 and TRBJ2-4): DVKVTQSSRYLVKRTGEKVFLECVQDMDHENMFWYRQDPGLGLRLIYFSYDVKMKEKGDIPEGYSVSREKKERFSLILESASTNQTSMYLCASSRAGVGVENIQYFGAGTRLSVL.

The chain links TRBV11-2 to TRBJ1-1, with 10 bases lining up with TRBD1. The V gene end was trimmed by 0 bases and the J gene end by 6 bases; junction bases not matched to a gene: 1. CDR1 is SGHAT and CDR2 is FQNNGV in the germline V gene. The CDR3 loop spans 14 amino acids. The CDR3 sequence: CASSLDGQGAEAFF. The CDR3 DNA is TGTGCCAGCAGCTTAGATGGACAGGGGGCTGAAGCTTTCTTT. Together with reference TRBV11-2 and TRBJ1-1, the CDR3 gives the full variable domain: EAGVAQSPRYKIIEKRQSVAFWCNPISGHATLYWYQQILGQGPKLLIQFQNNGVVDDSQLPKDRFSAERLKGVDSTLKIQPAKLEDSAVYLCASSLDGQGAEAFFGQGTRLTVV.

V is TRBV9 and J is TRBJ2-2, with D possibly being TRBD1 (5 bases). The CDR3 loop spans 17 amino acids. V was shortened by 1 base and J by 0 bases, with 13 bases between the two germline ends. Germline-derived CDR1 and CDR2 are SGDLS and YYNGEE. The CDR3, as DNA: TGTGCCAGCAGCGTAACAGGAATCACTTCGAACACCGGGGAGCTGTTTTTT. It yields the protein CASSVTGITSNTGELFF.

As concerns this clone: A junction boundary mismatches the germline segment, possibly from a read error. The chain employs TRBV7-7 and TRBJ2-5, with TRBD1 matching 8 bases. The germline gives CDR1 SSHAT, CDR2 FNYEAQ (reference sequence). The CDR3 runs to 13 residues. For the CDR3, the DNA is TGTGCTAGCAGCTCAAGACAGGGGGAGACCCAGTACTTC. Amino acid sequence: CASSSRQGETQYF.

The rearrangement joins TRBV28 to TRBJ1-2; 9 nucleotides match TRBD1. Looked up from germline, CDR1 is MDHEN and CDR2 is SYDVKM. This CDR3 region has 17 residues. With V trimmed by 1 base and J by 5 bases, 11 bases remained unmatched. The CDR3 region is CASSLSGTGLLRYGYTF. CDR3 nucleotide sequence: TGTGCCAGCAGTTTATCAGGGACAGGGCTTCTTAGGTATGGCTACACCTTC.

As regards this clone: The junction shows a germline mismatch at one end, possibly a read error. The chain joins TRBV6-1 to TRBJ2-7; 8 positions agree with TRBD2. Germline-derived CDR1 and CDR2 are MNHNS and SASEGT. This CDR3 spans 15 amino acids. The CDR3 region is CASSVAGRGSHEQYF. CDR3 DNA sequence: TGTGCCAGCAGTGTCGCCGGGAGGGGCTCCCACGAGCAGTACTTC.

The chain carries TRBV6-5 and TRBJ2-3, with D possibly being TRBD2 (5 bases). The ends were cut back, 5 bases at V and 4 bases at J, with 16 bases in the middle. The CDR3 covers 15 residues. Germline V gene data show CDR1 as MNHEY and CDR2 as SVGAGI. CDR3 DNA sequence: TGTGCCAGCAGTCGTAGCGTCCTCGCGGCAGATACGCAGTATTTT. Amino acids: CASSRSVLAADTQYF.

This chain connects TRBV28 to TRBJ1-5, with TRBD1 matching 8 bases. Germline CDR1 is MDHEN and CDR2 is SYDVKM. Germline trimming cut 2 bases from V and 6 bases from J; bases unmatched to any gene: 6. CDR3 length: 15 amino acids. CDR3 in amino acids: CASSLPQGVTQPQHF. The DNA for the CDR3 is TGTGCCAGCAGTTTACCACAGGGGGTGACTCAGCCCCAGCATTTT.

The V call is TRBV2, the J call TRBJ1-2; a weak D match, TRBD1 (6 bases). The ends were cut back, 7 bases at V and 6 bases at J, with 12 bases in the middle. Germline CDR1 SNHLY, CDR2 FYNNEI. The CDR3 is 12 amino acids. Here the CDR3 reads CASKQGVDGYTF. Written as DNA, the CDR3 is TGTGCCAGCAAACAGGGTGTAGATGGCTACACCTTC.

This clone was picked up a small number of times. V usage is TRBV5-4 and J usage is TRBJ2-7, with a weak D call TRBD1 (6 bases). CDR3 length: 14 residues. V gave up 3 bases and J gave up 3 bases, with 13 bases separating them. Germline V gene sequence: CDR1 SGHNT, CDR2 YYREEE (reference sequence). The chain's CDR3 is CASSSRDIDYEQYF. The CDR3 nucleotides read TGTGCCAGCAGCTCCCGGGACATAGACTACGAGCAGTACTTC. The full variable domain, rest sourced from reference TRBV5-4 and TRBJ2-7, is ETGVTQSPTHLIKTRGQQVTLRCSSQSGHNTVSWYQQALGQGPQFIFQYYREEENGRGNFPPRFSGLQFPNYSSELNVNALELDDSALYLCASSSRDIDYEQYFGPGTRLTVT.

The count of this clone is one. V gene TRBV27 combines with J gene TRBJ2-3, with unresolved D. Germline V gene lookup returns CDR1 MNHEY and CDR2 SMNVEV (reference sequence). Trimming shortened V by 0 bases and J by 8 bases, and 12 bases separated the two germline ends. This CDR3 comprises 14 residues. CDR3 in DNA: TGTGCCAGCAGTTTATCAGTGATCATCGGTACGCAGTATTTT. As protein: CASSLSVIIGTQYF.

With regard to this clone: An end of the junction does not agree with germline; a read error may underlie this. V gene TRBV7-7 combines with J gene TRBJ1-4; D is possibly TRBD1 (5 bases). The CDR3 runs to 16 residues. The germline CDR1 and CDR2 sequences are SSHAT and FNYEAQ (reference sequence). The CDR3 nucleotides read TGTGCTAGCAGCTTTCTGGGGCCCCCAACTAATGAAAAACTGTTTTTT. This codes for CASSFLGPPTNEKLFF.

The sample holds a few counts of this clone. This chain connects TRBV27 to TRBJ1-1; 8 nucleotides agree with TRBD1. Germline-derived CDR1 and CDR2 are MNHEY and SMNVEV (reference sequence). V lost 6 bases and J lost 2; bases outside the gene matches: 5. CDR3 length equals 14 residues. This CDR3 reads CASRIQGVNTEAFF. CDR3 nucleotide sequence: TGTGCCAGCAGGATACAGGGGGTCAACACTGAAGCTTTCTTT.

The chain is built from TRBV7-3 and TRBJ1-2; D not certain. The CDR3 runs to 10 residues. V lost 4 bases and J 5 bases, leaving 2 bases between the germline ends. Per the germline V gene, CDR1 is SGHTA and CDR2 is FQGTGA. DNA for the CDR3: TGTGCCAGCAGCTCGTATGGCTACACCTTC. Its protein is CASSSYGYTF.

The chain recombines TRBV4-3 with TRBJ2-7; TRBD2 is a possible D gene (6 bases). CDR1 is LGHNA, CDR2 YSLEER, per germline. V shed 3 bases and J shed 4 bases, with 19 bases lying between them. The CDR3 spans 16 residues. The CDR3 region is CASSHYLWAAGYEQYF. The CDR3 bases are TGCGCCAGCAGCCATTACCTTTGGGCCGCGGGGTACGAGCAGTACTTC.

The CDR3 loop reads CASSYRAFYGYTF. The DNA of the CDR3 is TGTGCCAGCAGTTACAGGGCCTTCTATGGCTACACCTTC. The V gene is TRBV28, the J gene TRBJ1-2; D may be TRBD1 (6 bases). V was clipped by 4 bases and J by 4 bases, with 10 bases between them. The germline V gene has CDR1 MDHEN and CDR2 SYDVKM. The CDR3 sequence is 13 residues long.

Written as DNA, the CDR3 is TGTGCCTGGAGTGTAGGCAGGGGCACTGGAAACACCATATATTTT. This codes for CAWSVGRGTGNTIYF. V gene TRBV30 combines with J gene TRBJ1-3, with TRBD1 as a possible D gene (6 bases). There are 15 residues in the CDR3. Trimming shortened V by 0 bases and J by 2 bases, and 11 bases separated the two germline ends. Germline values: CDR1 GTSNPN, CDR2 SVGIG (reference sequence).

Here the CDR3 DNA reads TGTGCCAGCAGCCCAACAGGGAATTTAGGGAATGAGCAGTTCTTC. It encodes CASSPTGNLGNEQFF. V is TRBV7-9 and J is TRBJ2-1, with D maybe TRBD1 (6 bases). The CDR3 covers 15 residues. CDR1 SEHNR and CDR2 FQNEAQ come from the germline V gene (reference sequence). V gave up 5 bases and J gave up 7 bases, with 18 bases separating them.

This clone has only one observation. The chain uses TRBV10-3 and TRBJ2-2, with D possibly being TRBD2 (7 bases). The length of the CDR3 is 16 residues. Germline-derived CDR1 and CDR2 are ENHRY and SYGVKD. V was shortened by 10 bases and J by 3 bases, with 21 bases between the two germline ends. The CDR3 DNA is TGTGCCAGTCGGAGGGGGGGAAGGTCCGACACCGGGGAGCTGTTTTTT. Amino acids: CASRRGGRSDTGELFF.